These T cell receptor beta chains were read from a single sample in a study of regulatory T cells in long-lasting Graves disease. Via MiXCR, TCRdb re-called the multiplex PCR reads, giving one row per CDR3 protein. Among about half a million distinct CDR3 sequences listed, approximately 12% were seen once. Another study also made use of these data, one on T cells in Graves' hyperthyroidism and ophthalmopathy.

Sequencing used peripheral blood mononuclear cells (PBMCs), obtained at new diagnosis, from a patient treated with antithyroid drugs. The receptors derive from a woman in her 30s with Graves disease. CDR3s include the opening cysteine and the closing phenylalanine or tryptophan. Size is stated for part of the rows, as once, few or many counts, or as a class when the clone is expanded.

V	J	size	CDR3
TRBV7-8	TRBJ1-2	many	CASSLRTGGGDGYTF
TRBV28	TRBJ2-5	NA	CASSPVGGGQETQYF
TRBV7-3	TRBJ2-7	many	CASSLMTSYEQYF
TRBV5-1	TRBJ1-4	many	CASSLRTYNEKLFF
TRBV20-1	TRBJ2-2	few	CSARILGNTGELFF
TRBV6-5	TRBJ1-2	NA	CASSYKGSTGANYGYTF
TRBV11-2	TRBJ1-4	many	CASSQDRRDSEKLFF
TRBV28	TRBJ2-7	NA	CASSFGGRSTYEQYF
TRBV7-9	TRBJ2-3	many	CASSLALAVSTDTQYF
TRBV4-1	TRBJ1-6	NA	CASSGTADYNSPLHF
TRBV20-1	TRBJ2-3	many	CSASRDTQYF
TRBV15	TRBJ1-1	NA	CATSRALPGEGVWLHEAFF
TRBV11-1	TRBJ1-1	many	CASSLVKGQGDTEAFF
TRBV11-1	TRBJ2-2	many	CASSLGSGIDTGELFF
TRBV28	TRBJ1-1	many	CASRFDRGWAFF
TRBV4-1	TRBJ1-1	few	CASSQLRPQGFTEAFF
TRBV6-2/TRBV6-3	TRBJ2-6	few	CASRLTGGGLWGHVLTF
TRBV12-3/TRBV12-4	TRBJ2-2	many	CASSGEDGMIATGELFF
TRBV24-1	TRBJ2-6	few	CATSDPRTGSANVLTF
TRBV20-1	TRBJ2-2	many	CSARVSDKNTGELFF
TRBV19	TRBJ1-1	many	CASSIWTLTAMNTEAFF
TRBV2	TRBJ2-1	many	CASSPGEGSGPLVQFF
TRBV6-2/TRBV6-3	TRBJ2-3	few	CASSYPGQGTQYF
TRBV7-8	TRBJ2-1	many	CASSFASGRAQFEQFF
TRBV10-1	TRBJ2-7	few	CASSQRGQSEQYF
TRBV6-5	TRBJ2-1	few	CASSYWGAYNEQFF
TRBV6-5	TRBJ1-2	many	CASSYSVGGGYTF
TRBV6-2/TRBV6-3	TRBJ1-1	few	CASRDRGWTEAFF
TRBV4-1	TRBJ2-1	NA	CASSQEGAGDQNEQFF
TRBV28	TRBJ2-5	many	CASSFSDKTQYF
TRBV7-9	TRBJ2-3	NA	CATEPLLATQYF
TRBV3-1	TRBJ2-1	many	CASSQGSQGQFF
TRBV11-2	TRBJ2-3	many	CASSVSEDTQYF
TRBV20-1	TRBJ2-1	few	CSAGGTSGRNSRSYNEQFF
TRBV20-1	TRBJ2-3	many	CSAPGGVTDTQYF
TRBV29-1	TRBJ2-5	few	CSVAWGQGTQYF
TRBV6-2/TRBV6-3	TRBJ2-2	NA	CASSSRETRVRGELFF
TRBV19	TRBJ2-5	many	CASSRGLAGVSQETQYF
TRBV3-1	TRBJ2-2	many	CASSLRRTGAWTGELFF
TRBV15	TRBJ1-2	NA	CATSRVLIQLSYGYTF
TRBV5-1	TRBJ1-2	few	CASSSRGRGNVFSNYGYTF
TRBV30	TRBJ1-2	many	CAYTPGPGYGYTF
TRBV5-5	TRBJ2-1	few	CASSASRAGEQFF
TRBV18	TRBJ1-1	many	CASSPPGAGITEAFF
TRBV4-2	TRBJ1-4	few	CASSRDGTGKEKLFF
TRBV11-3	TRBJ2-5	NA	CASSWAPGGEETQYF
TRBV6-1	TRBJ1-2	few	CASKVGSNYGYTF
TRBV4-2	TRBJ2-5	NA	CASSQARLGDQETQYF
TRBV2	TRBJ2-1	NA	CASSEEASGSSYNEQFF
TRBV10-3	TRBJ2-7	many	CAIRKAGGPYEQYF
TRBV10-3	TRBJ2-5	many	CAISARGAGETQYF
TRBV12-3/TRBV12-4	TRBJ2-2	many	CASTLPTGELFF
TRBV11-1	TRBJ2-3	NA	CASTADRGTDTQYF
TRBV20-1	TRBJ2-7	NA	CSASGAPWDKAYEQYF
TRBV4-3	TRBJ1-6	few	CASSQAHRVENSPLHF
TRBV7-9	TRBJ1-2	many	CASSLEAGRQYGYTF
TRBV2	TRBJ1-1	many	CASRLGQATRNTEAFF